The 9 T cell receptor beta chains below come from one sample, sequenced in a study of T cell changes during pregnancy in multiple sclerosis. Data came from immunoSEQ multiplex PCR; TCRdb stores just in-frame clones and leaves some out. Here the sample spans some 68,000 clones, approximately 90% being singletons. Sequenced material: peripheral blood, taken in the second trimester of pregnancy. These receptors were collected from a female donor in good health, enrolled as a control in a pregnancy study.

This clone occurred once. CDR3 bases: TGTGCCAGCAGCCTATACCGGGACAGCTACGAGCAGTACTTC. Translated: CASSLYRDSYEQYF. The chain joins TRBV27 to TRBJ2-7; 7 bases map to TRBD1. Germline assignment: CDR1 MNHEY and CDR2 SMNVEV (reference sequence). Trimming cost V 6 bases and J 3 bases; bases outside gene matches: 8. The CDR3 runs 14 residues.

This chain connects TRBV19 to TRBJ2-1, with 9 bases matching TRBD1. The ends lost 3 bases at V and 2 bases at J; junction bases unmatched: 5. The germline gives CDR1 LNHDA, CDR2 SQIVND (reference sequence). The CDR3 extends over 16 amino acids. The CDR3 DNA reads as TGTGCCAGTAGTATTGGGGACAGGGTAGCCTACAATGAGCAGTTCTTC. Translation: CASSIGDRVAYNEQFF.

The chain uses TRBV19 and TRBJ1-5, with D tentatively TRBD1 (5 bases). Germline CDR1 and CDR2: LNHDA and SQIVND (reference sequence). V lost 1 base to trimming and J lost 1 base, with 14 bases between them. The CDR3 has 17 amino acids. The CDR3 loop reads CASSIVGGGDSNQPQHF. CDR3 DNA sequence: TGTGCCAGTAGTATAGTGGGTGGGGGGGACAGCAATCAGCCCCAGCATTTT.

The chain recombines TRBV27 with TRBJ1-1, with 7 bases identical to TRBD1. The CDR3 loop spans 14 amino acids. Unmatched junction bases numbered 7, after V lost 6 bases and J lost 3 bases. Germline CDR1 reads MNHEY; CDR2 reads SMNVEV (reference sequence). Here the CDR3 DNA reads TGTGCCAGCAGGCAGGGGGGTGGGTACACTGAAGCTTTCTTT. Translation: CASRQGGGYTEAFF.

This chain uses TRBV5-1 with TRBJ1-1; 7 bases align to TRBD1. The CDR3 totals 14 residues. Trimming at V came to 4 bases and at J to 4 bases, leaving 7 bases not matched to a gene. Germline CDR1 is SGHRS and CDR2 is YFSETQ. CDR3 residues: CASSRSGGSTEAFF. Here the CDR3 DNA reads TGCGCCAGCAGCCGCTCAGGGGGGTCCACTGAAGCTTTCTTT.

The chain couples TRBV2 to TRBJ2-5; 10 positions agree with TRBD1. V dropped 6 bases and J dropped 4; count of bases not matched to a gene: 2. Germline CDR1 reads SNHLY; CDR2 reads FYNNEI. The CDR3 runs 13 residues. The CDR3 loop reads CASSGQGVETQYF. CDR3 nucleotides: TGTGCCAGCAGCGGACAGGGGGTAGAGACCCAGTACTTC.

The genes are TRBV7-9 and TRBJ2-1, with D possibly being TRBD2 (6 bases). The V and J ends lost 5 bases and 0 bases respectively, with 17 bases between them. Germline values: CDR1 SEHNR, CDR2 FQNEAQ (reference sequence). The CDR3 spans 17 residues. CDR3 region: CASSPRLGPSSYNEQFF. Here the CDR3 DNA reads TGTGCCAGCAGCCCTCGACTAGGGCCTAGCTCCTACAATGAGCAGTTCTTC.

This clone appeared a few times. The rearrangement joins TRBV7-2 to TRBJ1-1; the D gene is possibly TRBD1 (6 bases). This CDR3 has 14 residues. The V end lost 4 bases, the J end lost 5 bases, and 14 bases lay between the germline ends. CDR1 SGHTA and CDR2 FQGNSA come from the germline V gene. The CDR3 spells CASSSQQGRTEAFF. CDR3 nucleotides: TGTGCCAGCAGCTCCCAACAGGGAAGGACTGAAGCTTTCTTT.

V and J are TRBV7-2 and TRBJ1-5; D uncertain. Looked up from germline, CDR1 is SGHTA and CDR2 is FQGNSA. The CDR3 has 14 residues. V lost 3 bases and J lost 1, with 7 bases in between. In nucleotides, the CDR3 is TGTGCCAGCAGCTTCCAACACAGCAATCAGCCCCAGCATTTT. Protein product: CASSFQHSNQPQHF.